This passage covers 32 T cell receptor beta chains from one sample sequenced in a study of blood T cells in healthy people across ages. Through a sample-barcoded 5' primer and a J-beta primer mix, a second PCR was run for roughly 6 to 11 cycles. From the 5' RACE reads, TCRdb called clonotypes with MiXCR, one entry per CDR3 protein. Altogether about 1.4 million distinct CDR3 sequences are present, approximately 59% being singletons, with the ten largest covering under 8.5%. Sequencing was carried out using blood. The receptors originated from a man younger than 35 in good health.

The CDR3, as DNA: TGCGCCAGCAGCCAAAGCGGGGGGTACGACAGTTTAAACTATGGCTACACCTTC. Its translation: CASSQSGGYDSLNYGYTF. The chain is built from TRBV4-3 and TRBJ1-2; D might be TRBD1 (5 bases). Germline V CDR1 and CDR2: LGHNA, YSLEER. There are 18 residues in the CDR3. V gave up 2 bases and J gave up 2 bases, with 21 bases separating them.

The rearrangement uses TRBV7-2 and TRBJ1-2, with D maybe TRBD1 (5 bases). The CDR3 sequence is 17 residues long. Trimming took off 0 bases at V and 7 bases at J, with 21 bases between the two ends. Germline V gives CDR1 SGHTA, CDR2 FQGNSA. The DNA for the CDR3 is TGTGCCAGCAGCTTAGCCCCAGGCGATATGGGGGAGGTTGGCTACACCTTC. Translation: CASSLAPGDMGEVGYTF.

The V and J genes are TRBV25-1 and TRBJ2-1; TRBD2 agrees at 11 bases. V was clipped by 5 bases and J by 9 bases; unmatched bases: 9. Germline CDR1 MGHDK, CDR2 SYGVNS. This CDR3 comprises 15 residues. CDR3 protein: CASSSTSGGVREQFF. CDR3 nucleotides: TGTGCCAGCAGTAGTACTAGCGGGGGAGTTCGTGAGCAGTTCTTC.

This chain uses TRBV29-1 with TRBJ1-1, with no clear D. V gave up 5 bases and J gave up 4 bases, with 14 bases separating them. CDR3 length: 13 amino acids. The germline V gene encodes CDR1 SQVTM and CDR2 ANQGSEA. The CDR3 protein is CSVRGPRGTEAFF. The DNA of the CDR3 is TGCAGCGTTAGAGGTCCCCGGGGCACTGAAGCTTTCTTT.

The chain joins TRBV2 to TRBJ2-1; 7 nucleotides match TRBD2. Trimming at V came to 2 bases and at J to 4 bases, leaving 2 bases not matched to a gene. Germline V lookup: CDR1 SNHLY, CDR2 FYNNEI. The CDR3 sequence is 14 residues long. The CDR3 sequence: CASSELAVYNEQFF. CDR3 bases: TGTGCCAGCAGTGAACTAGCGGTATACAATGAGCAGTTCTTC.

In its sample, this clonotype was seen a few times. The chain links TRBV20-1 to TRBJ2-1; TRBD2 agrees at 9 bases. Germline CDR1 and CDR2: DFQATT and SNEGSKA (reference sequence). This CDR3 is built from 14 residues. V was pared by 3 bases and J by 10 bases, with 10 bases of the junction left unmatched. The CDR3 here is CSASVPSGEREQFF. The CDR3 DNA is TGCAGTGCTAGCGTCCCTAGCGGGGAACGAGAGCAGTTCTTC.

The chain recombines TRBV28 with TRBJ2-6; the match to TRBD1 covers 7 bases. V shed 6 bases and J 0 bases; nucleotides not matched to a gene: 5. CDR3 length: 16 amino acids. CDR1 and CDR2 (germline): MDHEN, SYDVKM. The CDR3 DNA follows: TGTGCCAGCAGCTGGGACAGTCACTCTGGGGCCAACGTCCTGACTTTC. Its translation: CASSWDSHSGANVLTF.

The sample holds one count of this clonotype. The chain couples TRBV5-6 to TRBJ2-1; TRBD1 agrees at 7 bases. Germline assignment: CDR1 SGHDT and CDR2 YYEEEE. The CDR3 runs to 14 residues. V shed 3 bases, J shed 5 bases, and the junction held 5 bases outside the gene matches. Here the CDR3 DNA reads TGTGCCAGCAGCTACAGGGGAACCCACAATGAGCAGTTCTTC. It translates to CASSYRGTHNEQFF. Based on the CDR3 plus reference TRBV5-6 and TRBJ2-1, the full variable domain is DAGVTQSPTHLIKTRGQQVTLRCSPKSGHDTVSWYQQALGQGPQFIFQYYEEEERQRGNFPDRFSGHQFPNYSSELNVNALLLGDSALYLCASSYRGTHNEQFFGPGTRLTVL.

This clonotype appeared a few times. The CDR3 coding sequence is TGTGCCAGCAGTTTTCCGCAGGCCCAGATATCCACCGGGGAGCTGTTTTTT. Protein: CASSFPQAQISTGELFF. The V and J genes are TRBV12-3 or TRBV12-4 and TRBJ2-2; no clear D gene. CDR3 size: 17 residues. V was trimmed by 3 bases and J by 4 bases, leaving 18 bases between them.

The chain has TRBV6-5 and TRBJ2-5; D is perhaps TRBD2 (6 bases). The CDR3 totals 11 residues. Germline-derived CDR1 and CDR2 are MNHEY and SVGAGI. Trimming removed 5 bases at V and 11 bases at J, with 12 bases between. This CDR3 is CASSAPGEQYF. The CDR3 bases are TGTGCCAGCAGTGCCCCGGGGGAGCAGTACTTC.

The CDR3 region is CATSDLITGELFF. The CDR3 coding sequence is TGTGCCACCAGTGATTTAATCACCGGGGAGCTGTTTTTT. This chain connects TRBV24-1 to TRBJ2-2; D remains ambiguous. With 1 base removed from V and 4 bases from J, the gap between germline ends came to 3 bases. The germline CDR1 and CDR2 sequences are KGHDR and SFDVKD. There are 13 residues in the CDR3.

This rearrangement joins TRBV9 to TRBJ2-6; TRBD2 is a possible D gene (6 bases). The V gene's germline CDR1 is SGDLS and CDR2 YYNGEE. The CDR3 has 17 residues. V was clipped by 0 bases and J by 1 base, with 11 bases between them. CDR3 loop: CASSVATGESGANVLTF. The DNA of the CDR3 is TGTGCCAGCAGCGTAGCTACGGGGGAGTCTGGGGCCAACGTCCTGACTTTC.

This clonotype was found a few times. The J gene is TRBJ2-3, the V gene TRBV25-1, with D hard to call. CDR1 MGHDK and CDR2 SYGVNS come from the germline V gene. The CDR3 contains 17 residues. V was shortened by 2 bases and J by 2 bases, with 17 bases between the two germline ends. The CDR3 here is CASSEPTLVTHTDTQYF. CDR3 DNA: TGTGCCAGCAGTGAACCGACCTTGGTGACCCACACAGATACGCAGTATTTT.

The chain recombines TRBV14 with TRBJ2-3, with unresolved D. CDR1 is SGHDN and CDR2 is FVKESK in the germline V gene. V lost 0 bases, J lost 0 bases, and 16 bases lay in between. The CDR3 covers 18 residues. For the CDR3, the DNA is TGTGCCAGCAGCCAAGATGAGATTATGTTCATAAGCACAGATACGCAGTATTTT. Its protein product is CASSQDEIMFISTDTQYF.

This clonotype has only a few counts. This chain joins TRBV3-1 and TRBJ2-5; unclear D gene. Germline assignment: CDR1 LGHDT and CDR2 YNNKEL (reference sequence). This CDR3 is 15 amino acids long. Between the trimmed V and J ends, which lost 4 bases and 5 bases, there was a span of 17 bases. This chain's CDR3 is CASSRGPTLEETQYF. The CDR3, as DNA: TGTGCCAGCAGCCGAGGACCCACCCTCGAGGAGACCCAGTACTTC.

The table lists this clonotype with a few counts. The chain couples TRBV29-1 to TRBJ1-2; 8 nucleotides agree with TRBD1. Per germline, CDR1 SQVTM and CDR2 ANQGSEA. CDR3 size: 12 residues. The V gene end was trimmed by 5 bases and the J gene end by 6 bases; junction bases not matched to a gene: 5. The CDR3 region is CSVQGQEHGYTF. For the CDR3, the DNA is TGCAGCGTTCAGGGACAGGAGCATGGCTACACCTTC.

J is TRBJ1-1 and V is TRBV30; possibly TRBD1 for D (6 bases). This CDR3 region has 13 residues. Per the germline V gene, CDR1 is GTSNPN and CDR2 is SVGIG (reference sequence). Trimming stripped 5 bases from V and 4 bases from J, with 14 bases between. The CDR3 nucleotides read TGTGCCTGGGGGGGCCACCGTTTCACTGAAGCTTTCTTT. It yields the protein CAWGGHRFTEAFF.

The chain combines TRBV7-2 with TRBJ2-1; D uncertain. CDR1 is SGHTA and CDR2 is FQGNSA in the germline V gene. This CDR3 is built from 13 residues. Trimming left V 3 bases short and J 1 base short, with 4 bases between. CDR3: CASSFVSYNEQFF. The DNA of the CDR3 is TGTGCCAGCAGCTTTGTGTCCTACAATGAGCAGTTCTTC.

This rearrangement joins TRBV28 to TRBJ2-3; 8 bases line up with TRBD1. V lost 6 bases and J lost 4; bases outside the gene matches: 9. The CDR3 length is 15 residues. Germline values: CDR1 MDHEN, CDR2 SYDVKM. The CDR3 sequence is CASRSTGDFSDTQYF. The DNA for the CDR3 is TGTGCCAGCAGGTCGACAGGGGATTTCTCAGATACGCAGTATTTT.

This sequence joins TRBV10-3 and TRBJ2-7; D is unclear. The J call is doubtful: the DNA matches TRBJ2-5 better. Germline CDR1 ENHRY, CDR2 SYGVKD. The CDR3 spans 14 residues. This chain's CDR3 is CAISEWSSLETQYF. The CDR3, as DNA: TGTGCCATCAGTGAGTGGAGTAGTTTGGAGACCCAGTACTTC.

The chain links TRBV7-2 to TRBJ1-6; TRBD1 matches at 9 bases. J gave up 10 bases and V 5 bases, and 6 bases lay outside the gene matches. The germline V gene has CDR1 SGHTA and CDR2 FQGNSA. The CDR3 has 14 amino acids. CDR3 DNA: TGTGCCAGCAGCGGGGACAGGGCAGTGTCACCCCTCCACTTT. Protein product: CASSGDRAVSPLHF.

The V and J genes are TRBV5-1 and TRBJ2-7; D is perhaps TRBD1 (5 bases). CDR1 and CDR2 (germline): SGHRS, YFSETQ. The CDR3 is 12 amino acids. V was trimmed by 4 bases and J by 6 bases, leaving 11 bases between them. CDR3 in amino acids: CASSPLGPEQYF. The CDR3 DNA reads as TGCGCCAGCAGCCCTCTGGGGCCCGAGCAGTACTTC.

The V call is TRBV2, the J call TRBJ2-4; 7 bases map to TRBD1. This CDR3 is built from 14 residues. J was trimmed by 8 bases and V by 0 bases; bases with no gene match: 4. CDR1 and CDR2 from the germline V gene are SNHLY and FYNNEI. This chain's CDR3 is CASSEATGDDIQYF. CDR3 nucleotides: TGTGCCAGCAGTGAAGCTACAGGGGATGACATTCAGTACTTC.

In its sample, this clonotype was seen a few times. The chain recombines TRBV7-2 with TRBJ2-1; 7 bases are a match to TRBD1. The length of the CDR3 is 14 residues. The germline V gene encodes CDR1 SGHTA and CDR2 FQGNSA. V lost 5 bases and J lost 8; bases outside the gene matches: 9. Here the CDR3 reads CASSVLGQGDEQFF. For the CDR3, the DNA is TGTGCCAGCAGCGTCCTGGGGCAGGGGGATGAGCAGTTCTTC.

V usage is TRBV29-1 and J usage is TRBJ1-4, with D tentatively TRBD1 (5 bases). Germline lookup yields CDR1 SQVTM and CDR2 ANQGSEA. The CDR3 is made up of 13 amino acids. The ends were cut back, 4 bases at V and 4 bases at J, with 10 bases in the middle. CDR3 nucleotides: TGCAGCGTTGTGGGGGACCTTAATGAAAAACTGTTTTTT. Its translation is CSVVGDLNEKLFF.

The chain combines TRBV7-2 with TRBJ2-1; D is unclear. CDR3 size: 16 residues. The ends were cut back, 2 bases at V and 2 bases at J, with 13 bases in the middle. Per germline, CDR1 SGHTA and CDR2 FQGNSA. This CDR3 reads CASSLRLLDTYNEQFF. In DNA, the CDR3 is TGTGCCAGCAGCTTAAGGCTTTTGGATACCTACAATGAGCAGTTCTTC. Full variable domain (remainder filled in from reference TRBV7-2 and TRBJ2-1): GAGVSQSPSNKVTEKGKDVELRCDPISGHTALYWYRQSLGQGLEFLIYFQGNSAPDKSGLPSDRFSAERTGGSVSTLTIQRTQQEDSAVYLCASSLRLLDTYNEQFFGPGTRLTVL.

V usage is TRBV18 and J usage is TRBJ2-2; possible D gene TRBD1, 6 bases. The V gene lost 5 bases and the J gene lost 3 bases, with 16 bases spanning the gap. The CDR3 loop spans 16 amino acids. CDR1 is KGHSH and CDR2 is LQKENI in the germline V gene. The CDR3 protein is CASSSATGVDTGELFF. The CDR3 bases are TGTGCCAGCTCATCCGCGACAGGAGTAGACACCGGGGAGCTGTTTTTT.

The rearrangement uses TRBV6-5 and TRBJ1-1; possible D gene TRBD1, 5 bases. CDR3 size: 15 residues. Trimming removed 6 bases from V and 1 base from J, with 15 bases in between. Germline V CDR1 and CDR2: MNHEY, SVGAGI. The CDR3 nucleotides are TGTGCCAGCAGATACGGACATTACTCGAACACTGAAGCTTTCTTT. Translating gives CASRYGHYSNTEAFF.

This chain links TRBV4-3 with TRBJ2-7, with TRBD1 matching over 8 bases. V was pared by 1 base and J by 12 bases, with 14 bases of the junction left unmatched. The CDR3 consists of 15 residues. The germline gives CDR1 LGHNA, CDR2 YSLEER. The CDR3 DNA reads TGCGCCAGCAGCCAAGGTTCGGGACAGGACTACCATAGGTACTTC. It specifies CASSQGSGQDYHRYF.

The chain joins TRBV15 to TRBJ1-4; TRBD1 aligns across 8 bases. The trim removed 0 bases at V and 0 bases at J, leaving 9 bases unmatched. The CDR3 length is 19 residues. Germline V gene sequence: CDR1 LNHNV, CDR2 YYDKDF (reference sequence). The CDR3 spells CATSRDIGQGSSTNEKLFF. The CDR3 DNA reads as TGTGCCACCAGCAGAGATATCGGACAGGGATCTTCAACTAATGAAAAACTGTTTTTT.

This clonotype turned up a few times. V gene TRBV6-6 combines with J gene TRBJ2-7; D gene ambiguous. V lost 4 bases and J lost 6, with 16 bases in between. CDR3 size: 14 residues. In germline, CDR1 is MNHNY, CDR2 SVGAGI (reference sequence). DNA of the CDR3: TGTGCCAGCAGTTGGGCCCCCGTGTCGGGCGAGCAGTACTTC. The encoded protein is CASSWAPVSGEQYF.

V usage is TRBV12-3 or TRBV12-4 and J usage is TRBJ2-7; 11 nucleotides match TRBD2. The J call may be faulty, since TRBJ2-1 better matches the DNA end. The CDR3 length is 14 residues. This CDR3 is CASSTSGSSHEQFF. The CDR3 DNA reads as TGTGCCAGCAGTACTAGCGGGAGCTCCCATGAGCAGTTCTTC.